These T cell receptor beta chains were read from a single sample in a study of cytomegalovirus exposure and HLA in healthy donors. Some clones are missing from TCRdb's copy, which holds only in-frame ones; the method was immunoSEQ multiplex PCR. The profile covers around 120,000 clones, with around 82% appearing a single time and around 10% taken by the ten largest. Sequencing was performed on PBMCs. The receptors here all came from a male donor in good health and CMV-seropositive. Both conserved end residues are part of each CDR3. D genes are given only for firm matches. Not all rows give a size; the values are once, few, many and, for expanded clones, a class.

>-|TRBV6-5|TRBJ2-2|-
TGTGCCAGCAGTTACTTGTCTAGCGTCTTCACCGGGGAGCTGTTTTTT
CASSYLSSVFTGELFF
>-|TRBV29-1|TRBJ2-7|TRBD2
TGCAGCGTTGGGGGAGGGTTCGAGCAGTACTTC
CSVGGGFEQYF
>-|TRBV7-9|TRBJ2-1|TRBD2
TGTGCCAGCACTGCTTTGGGGGCTAGCGGGAGAAATGAGCAGTTCTTC
CASTALGASGRNEQFF
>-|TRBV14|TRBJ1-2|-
TGTGCCAGCAGCCAAGCATGGGGCGGATACTATGGCTACACCTTC
CASSQAWGGYYGYTF
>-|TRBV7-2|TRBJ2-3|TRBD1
TGTGCCAGCAGCTTAGAAGGGGGCGAGGCAGATACGCAGTATTTT
CASSLEGGEADTQYF
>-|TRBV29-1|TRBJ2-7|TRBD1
TGCAGCGTCTGCACGACAGGGGGCTCCTACGAGCAGTACTTC
CSVCTTGGSYEQYF
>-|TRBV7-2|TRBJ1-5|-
TGTGCCAGCAGCATGCAACAGGGTACGGATCAGCCCCAGCATTTT
CASSMQQGTDQPQHF
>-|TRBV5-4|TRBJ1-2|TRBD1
TGTGCCAGCAGCCCGGGACAGGGCGTCTATGGCTACACCTTC
CASSPGQGVYGYTF
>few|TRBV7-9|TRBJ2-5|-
TGTGCCAGCAGCTTAGGGGGCCTGCCGGGGACCCAGTACTTC
CASSLGGLPGTQYF
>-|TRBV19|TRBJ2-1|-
TGTGCCAGTAGTATAGGCCCTGTGAGCCATGAGCAGTTCTTC
CASSIGPVSHEQFF
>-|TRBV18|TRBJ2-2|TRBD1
TGTGCCAGCTCACCAACAGGGGGGAACACCGGGGAGCTGTTTTTT
CASSPTGGNTGELFF
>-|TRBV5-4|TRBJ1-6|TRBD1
TGTGCCAGCAGCCTCGGACAGGGTGGGAATTCACCCCTCCACTTT
CASSLGQGGNSPLHF
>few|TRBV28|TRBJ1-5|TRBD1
TGTGCCAGCAGGTCGTGGGACAGCCCCAATCAGCCCCAGCATTTT
CASRSWDSPNQPQHF
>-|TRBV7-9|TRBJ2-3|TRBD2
TGTGCCAGCAGCTTAACTAGCGGGAGCACAGATACGCAGTATTTT
CASSLTSGSTDTQYF